The 5 T cell receptor beta chains reported below all come from one sample, sequenced in a study of post-analysis software for immune sequencing data. Study-wide results and caveats: Patients used roughly five TRBV segments, including TRBV5-6, TRBV5-1 and TRBV20-1, more often than controls.

The TCR beta cDNA libraries carried unique molecular identifiers. TCRdb itself ran the PCR reads through MiXCR, one entry per CDR3 protein. Counted here are more than 500,000 distinct CDR3 sequences, around 34% occurring once; the ten biggest clones make up roughly 6%. Their specific antigens are unknown. The sample comprised blood. The receptors originated from a girl aged 2-17 years with multiple sclerosis.

The rearrangement uses TRBV5-1 and TRBJ1-6; tentative D call: TRBD1 (5 bases). The germline V gene has CDR1 SGHRS and CDR2 YFSETQ. V was clipped by 5 bases and J by 9 bases, with 12 bases between them. The CDR3 sequence is 13 residues long. CDR3 sequence reads: CASRKGTASPLHF. As DNA, the CDR3 is TGCGCCAGCAGAAAGGGGACGGCTTCACCCCTCCACTTT.

The rearrangement uses TRBV12-5 and TRBJ2-1, with TRBD2 matching over 8 bases. The J segment lost 0 bases and the V segment lost 0 bases, leaving 13 bases of the junction unmatched. The germline CDR1 and CDR2 sequences are LGHNT and FRNRAP. This CDR3 contains 20 residues. CDR3 DNA sequence: TGTGCTAGTGGTTTGGTAAGGGCGGGGGGCCTCTTGAGCTCCTACAATGAGCAGTTCTTC. It specifies CASGLVRAGGLLSSYNEQFF.

The chain has TRBV29-1 and TRBJ1-2; D not certain. The CDR3 runs 11 residues. Germline V CDR1 and CDR2: SQVTM, ANQGSEA. V dropped 3 bases and J dropped 0 bases, with 2 bases sitting between them. The CDR3 loop reads CSVDANYGYTF. CDR3 sequence (DNA): TGCAGCGTTGACGCTAACTATGGCTACACCTTC.

This clonotype was observed a handful of times. The V call is TRBV20-1, the J call TRBJ2-7; TRBD1 is a possible D gene (5 bases). Germline assignment: CDR1 DFQATT and CDR2 SNEGSKA (reference sequence). The CDR3 consists of 12 residues. V was trimmed by 6 bases and J by 3 bases, leaving 12 bases between them. The CDR3 sequence is CSAQRQIYEQYF. The CDR3, as DNA: TGCAGTGCCCAGAGACAGATCTACGAGCAGTACTTC.

V is TRBV7-2 and J is TRBJ2-1; 7 bases are shared with TRBD2. The CDR3 length is 12 residues. Germline V CDR1 and CDR2: SGHTA, FQGNSA. Trimming cost V 6 bases and J 8 bases; bases outside gene matches: 4. The CDR3 loop is CASRIGLDEQFF. For the CDR3, the DNA is TGTGCCAGCAGGATTGGACTAGATGAGCAGTTCTTC.